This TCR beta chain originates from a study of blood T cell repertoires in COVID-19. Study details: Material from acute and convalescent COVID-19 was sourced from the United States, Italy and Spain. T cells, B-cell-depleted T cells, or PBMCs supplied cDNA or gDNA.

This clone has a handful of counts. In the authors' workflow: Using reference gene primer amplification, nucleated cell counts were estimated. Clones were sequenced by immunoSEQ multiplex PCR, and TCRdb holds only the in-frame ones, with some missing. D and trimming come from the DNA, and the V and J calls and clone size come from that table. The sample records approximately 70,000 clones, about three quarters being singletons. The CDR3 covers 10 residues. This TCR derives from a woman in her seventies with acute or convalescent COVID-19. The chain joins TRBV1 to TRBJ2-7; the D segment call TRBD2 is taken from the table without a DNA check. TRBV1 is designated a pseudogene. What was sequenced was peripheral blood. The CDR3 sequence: CTSSGDFLYF. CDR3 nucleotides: TGCACCAGCAGCGGGGACTTCCTGTACTTC.